A selection of T cell receptor beta chains follows, all from one sample in a study of beta chain features in type 1 diabetes. Assay: immunoSEQ multiplex PCR; the TCRdb copy retains only in-frame clones and omits some. Among over 700,000 clones listed, under 20% were seen once. What was sequenced was naive CD4+ T cells from blood. These receptors originate from a woman younger than 35 in good health. Each CDR3 is given with its conserved first and last residue. Only part of the rows carry a size: once, few, many, or a class if the clone is expanded.

NA TRBV5-1 CASSHYGLAGQETQYF
few TRBV5-6 CASRSSYNEQFF
few TRBV7-9 CASQYRGGGYTF
NA TRBV19 CASSPPGTDTQYF
NA TRBV11-2 CASSLEAQAHNEQFF
NA TRBV5-1 CASSLGTYNEQFF
NA TRBV9 CASSVVPGSTDTQYF
few TRBV4-3 CASSRAELATHEQFF
few TRBV27 CASSLLGTDTQYF
NA TRBV2 CASGDISNIEAFF
few TRBV25-1 CASSVTGTGHIKLFF
NA TRBV5-4 CASSFPGAGIGYTF
few TRBV18 CASSPRRAAYGYTF
few TRBV4-3 CASSHPDRNTEAFF
few TRBV5-1 CASSLARTGASDTQYF
NA TRBV6-7 CASSYRLAEHTGELFF
few TRBV7-9 CASRLASGSGTGELFF